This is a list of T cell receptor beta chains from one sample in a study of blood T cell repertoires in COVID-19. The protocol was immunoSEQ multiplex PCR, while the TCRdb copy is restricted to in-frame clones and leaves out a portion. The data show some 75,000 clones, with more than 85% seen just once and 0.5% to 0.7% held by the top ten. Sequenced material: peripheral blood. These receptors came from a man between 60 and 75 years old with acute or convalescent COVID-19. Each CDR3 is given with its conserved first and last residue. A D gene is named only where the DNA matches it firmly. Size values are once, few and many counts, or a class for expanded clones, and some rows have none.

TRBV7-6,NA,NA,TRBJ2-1,CASSLGGYDNEQFF,TGTGCCAGCAGCTTAGGGGGCTACGACAATGAGCAGTTCTTC
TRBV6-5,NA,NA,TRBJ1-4,CASSYSNSGEKLFF,TGTGCCAGCAGTTACTCGAACAGTGGGGAAAAACTGTTTTTT
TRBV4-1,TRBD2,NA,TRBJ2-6,CASSFRLAGGSGANVLTF,TGCGCCAGCAGTTTTAGATTAGCGGGGGGCTCTGGGGCCAACGTCCTGACTTTC
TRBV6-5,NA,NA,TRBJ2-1,CATISDTFQEQFF,TGTGCCACCATATCCGACACCTTTCAAGAGCAGTTCTTC
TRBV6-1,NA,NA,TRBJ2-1,CASSEAWGVSYNEQFF,TGTGCCAGCAGTGAAGCGTGGGGGGTTTCCTACAATGAGCAGTTCTTC
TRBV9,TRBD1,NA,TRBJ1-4,CASSTRTGGVEKLFF,TGTGCCAGCAGCACCAGGACAGGGGGAGTTGAAAAACTGTTTTTT
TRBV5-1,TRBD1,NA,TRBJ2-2,CASSLTGNSIDTGELFF,TGCGCCAGCAGTTTGACAGGGAACTCGATCGACACCGGGGAGCTGTTTTTT
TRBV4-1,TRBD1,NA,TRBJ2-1,CASSQSPRAGGKNEQFF,TGCGCCAGCAGCCAATCTCCCCGGGCAGGGGGTAAGAATGAGCAGTTCTTC
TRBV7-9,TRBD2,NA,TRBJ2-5,CASSLSSGVRETQYF,TGTGCCAGCAGCTTATCTAGCGGGGTTCGGGAGACCCAGTACTTC
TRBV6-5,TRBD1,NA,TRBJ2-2,CASSRDRVGELFF,TGTGCCAGCAGTCGCGACAGGGTCGGGGAGCTGTTTTTT
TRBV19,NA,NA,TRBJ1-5,CASNPGGVSNQPQHF,TGTGCCAGTAACCCTGGGGGGGTTAGCAATCAGCCCCAGCATTTT
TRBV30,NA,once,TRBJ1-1,CAWTRSRGNTEAFF,TGTGCCTGGACTCGATCCAGAGGGAACACTGAAGCTTTCTTT
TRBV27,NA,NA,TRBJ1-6,CASSLGQRAIGSPLHF,TGTGCCAGCAGTTTGGGGCAGCGGGCGATCGGTTCACCCCTCCACTTT
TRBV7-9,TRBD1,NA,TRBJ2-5,CASSSGQGVQETQYF,TGTGCCAGCAGCTCAGGACAGGGAGTACAAGAGACCCAGTACTTC
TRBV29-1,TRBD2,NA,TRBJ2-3,CSLSLAGGSDTQYF,TGCAGCCTATCACTAGCGGGGGGTTCAGATACGCAGTATTTT
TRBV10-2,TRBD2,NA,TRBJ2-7,CATTFGTSFYEQYF,TGCGCCACCACCTTTGGGACTAGCTTCTACGAGCAGTACTTC
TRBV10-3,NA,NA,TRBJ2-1,CAISREGGYNEQFF,TGTGCCATCAGCAGGGAGGGGGGCTACAATGAGCAGTTCTTC